This T cell receptor beta chain was sequenced in a study of blood T cells in healthy people across ages. Together with a sample-barcoded 5' primer, a J-beta primer mix was included in a second PCR lasting about 6 to 11 cycles. Each single sample gave us at least 3 million CDR3-containing paired-end reads. TCRdb ran MiXCR on the 5' RACE reads and lists one entry per CDR3 protein. The sample has more than 650,000 distinct CDR3 sequences, 20% to 25% seen once. The ends lost 3 bases at V and 8 bases at J; junction bases unmatched: 5. Looked up from germline, CDR1 is SGDLS and CDR2 is YYNGEE. CDR3 length: 14 residues.

This sequence was found in a man in his sixties or seventies in good health. Sequencing was done on a sample of blood. The rearrangement uses TRBV9 and TRBJ2-3, with 11 positions matching TRBD2. CDR3 region: CASSAASGGRTQYF. CDR3 in DNA: TGTGCCAGCAGCGCAGCTAGCGGGGGGCGTACGCAGTATTTT. The full variable domain, completed using reference TRBV9 and TRBJ2-3, is DSGVTQTPKHLITATGQRVTLRCSPRSGDLSVYWYQQSLDQGLQFLIQYYNGEERAKGNILERFSAQQFPDLHSELNLSSLELGDSALYFCASSAASGGRTQYFGPGTRLTVL.